This is a list of T cell receptor beta chains from one sample in a study of blood T cell repertoires in COVID-19. Clones were sequenced by immunoSEQ multiplex PCR, and TCRdb holds only the in-frame ones, with some missing. The repertoire holds about 140,000 clones, with over 75% as singletons. Sequenced input: peripheral blood. The receptor source for this set is a man between 60 and 75 years old with active or convalescent COVID-19. CDR3s include the opening cysteine and the closing phenylalanine or tryptophan. D genes are given only for firm matches. Only some rows state a clone size, as once, few, many or a class for expanded clones.

clone_size d_call j_call v_call cdr3_aa cdr3_nt
few . TRBJ1-6 TRBV5-6 CASSWTDGNSPLHF TGTGCCAGCAGTTGGACAGACGGGAATTCACCCCTCCACTTT
. . TRBJ1-4 TRBV28 CASSLPRGGYEKLFF TGTGCCAGCAGTTTACCCCGCGGGGGTTATGAAAAACTGTTTTTT
. TRBD1 TRBJ1-5 TRBV6-2/TRBV6-3 CASSSATATGTGGDQPQHF TGTGCCAGCAGTTCCGCTACCGCCACCGGGACAGGGGGCGATCAGCCCCAGCATTTT
. TRBD1 TRBJ1-3 TRBV18 CASSPRPGQEAGNTIYF TGTGCCAGCTCACCACGCCCGGGACAGGAGGCTGGAAACACCATATATTTT
. . TRBJ2-7 TRBV2 CASRDRGLYYEQYF TGTGCCAGCAGGGACCGGGGACTCTATTACGAGCAGTACTTC
. TRBD1 TRBJ1-1 TRBV6-2/TRBV6-3 CASSSVPGAGGTEAFF TGTGCCAGCAGCTCCGTGCCCGGGGCAGGGGGCACTGAAGCTTTCTTT
. . TRBJ1-2 TRBV11-2 CASSSGNYGYTF TGTGCCAGCAGCTCGGGGAACTATGGCTACACCTTC
. . TRBJ1-5 TRBV18 CASSPGVPRGGNQPQHF TGTGCCAGCTCACCAGGGGTGCCCAGGGGCGGCAATCAGCCCCAGCATTTT
. TRBD1 TRBJ2-2 TRBV7-9 CASSLFRDRGGTGELFF TGTGCCAGCAGCCTATTCCGGGACAGGGGAGGCACCGGGGAGCTGTTTTTT
. . TRBJ2-1 TRBV5-8 CASSLVNVNEQFF TGTGCCAGCAGCTTGGTCAATGTCAATGAGCAGTTCTTC
. TRBD1 TRBJ2-1 TRBV6-2/TRBV6-3 CASSKPGQGAGEQFF TGTGCCAGCAGCAAACCGGGACAGGGGGCAGGTGAGCAGTTCTTC
few TRBD2 TRBJ2-7 TRBV18 CASSRPGLAGEDDYEQYF TGTGCCAGCTCACGGCCGGGACTAGCGGGAGAGGACGACTACGAGCAGTACTTC
. TRBD2 TRBJ2-2 TRBV18 CASSPSSGQTGELFF TGTGCCAGCTCACCTTCTAGCGGGCAGACCGGGGAGCTGTTTTTT
. . TRBJ1-6 TRBV27 CASTSAGDSPLHF TGTGCCAGCACCTCTGCAGGGGATTCACCCCTCCACTTT
. TRBD1 TRBJ2-1 TRBV27 CASSPGQGGYNEQFF TGTGCCAGCAGTCCGGGACAGGGAGGATACAATGAGCAGTTCTTC
. . TRBJ2-3 TRBV29-1 CSVESADSRDTQYF TGCAGCGTTGAATCGGCAGATTCCAGGGATACGCAGTATTTT
. TRBD1 TRBJ2-7 TRBV3-1/TRBV3-2 CASTLDRGNEQYF TGTGCCAGCACCCTTGACAGGGGTAATGAGCAGTACTTC
. TRBD2 TRBJ2-4 TRBV6-1 CASSEQSSGRAKNIQYF TGTGCCAGCAGTGAACAGAGTAGCGGGAGGGCCAAAAACATTCAGTACTTC
. TRBD1 TRBJ1-4 TRBV28 CASSPGQGREKLFF TGTGCCAGCAGTCCAGGACAGGGGAGGGAAAAACTGTTTTTT
. TRBD1 TRBJ2-7 TRBV27 CASRGQLNLPYEQYF TGTGCCAGCAGGGGACAGTTAAATCTCCCCTACGAGCAGTACTTC
few TRBD1 TRBJ2-7 TRBV9 CASSSQGGRVGVYEQYF TGTGCCAGCAGCTCCCAAGGGGGCAGGGTGGGTGTCTACGAGCAGTACTTC
few . TRBJ1-1 TRBV28 CASRSPQNTEAFF TGTGCCAGCAGGTCCCCACAGAACACTGAAGCTTTCTTT
. TRBD1 TRBJ1-4 TRBV30 CAWRHRGRGEKLFF TGTGCCTGGAGACACAGGGGCAGAGGGGAAAAACTGTTTTTT
. . TRBJ2-5 TRBV19 CASKGTARGRIGTQYF TGTGCCAGTAAGGGGACTGCCCGAGGGAGGATCGGGACCCAGTACTTC
. . TRBJ2-1 TRBV11-2 CASSPTLPSNEQFF TGTGCCAGCAGCCCCACTCTCCCCTCAAATGAGCAGTTCTTC
. TRBD2 TRBJ2-3 TRBV2 CASKGLAIKKDTQYF TGTGCCAGCAAGGGACTAGCGATAAAAAAAGATACGCAGTATTTT
. . TRBJ1-6 TRBV7-2 CASSPLENSPLHF TGTGCCAGCAGCCCCTTAGAAAATTCACCCCTCCACTTT
. TRBD2 TRBJ2-3 TRBV7-9 CASSSGTSRPDTQYF TGTGCCAGCAGCTCGGGGACTAGCCGGCCAGATACGCAGTATTTT
few TRBD1 TRBJ2-3 TRBV10-1 CASSELSGGSADTQYF TGCGCCAGCAGTGAGCTCTCAGGGGGTTCCGCAGATACGCAGTATTTT
. . TRBJ2-2 TRBV28 CASSPSPGELFF TGTGCCAGCAGTCCAAGCCCCGGGGAGCTGTTTTTT
. . TRBJ2-5 TRBV7-2 CASSLGVTETQYF TGTGCCAGCAGCTTAGGAGTCACTGAGACCCAGTACTTC
. TRBD2 TRBJ2-3 TRBV4-1 CASSQHRLAGDADTQYF TGCGCCAGCAGCCAGCACAGACTAGCGGGGGATGCAGATACGCAGTATTTT
. TRBD1 TRBJ2-7 TRBV27 CASTGTGSHEQYF TGTGCCAGCACCGGGACAGGGTCCCACGAGCAGTACTTC
. TRBD2 TRBJ2-7 TRBV28 CASSPGLAGGPDYEQYF TGTGCCAGCAGCCCTGGGCTAGCGGGAGGGCCGGATTACGAGCAGTACTTC
. TRBD1 TRBJ1-5 TRBV2 CASTLQGLPRQPQHF TGTGCCAGCACATTACAGGGGCTCCCTAGGCAGCCCCAGCATTTT
. TRBD1 TRBJ1-2 TRBV27 CASSLLPGTGGTYGYTF TGTGCCAGCAGTCTACTACCCGGGACAGGGGGCACGTATGGCTACACCTTC
once TRBD1 TRBJ1-2 TRBV6-5 CASSPGTELNGYTF TGTGCCAGCAGCCCCGGGACAGAGTTAAATGGCTACACCTTC